Listed below are T cell receptor beta chains from one sample, sequenced in a study of T cell repertoires in cytomegalovirus infection. From the reads, TCRdb called clonotypes with MiXCR, one entry per CDR3 protein. The sample has approximately 150,000 distinct CDR3 sequences; about 6.1% are singletons. Material: PBMCs. The source is a human donor in good health (CMV status not recorded). Some clones in this sample may be carry-over from other donors' samples. Each CDR3 is given with its conserved first and last residue. The D gene is left open where the match is weak. Size is omitted from some rows. Given values are once, few, many or a class for expanded clones.

>TRBV12-5|many|TRBD2|TRBJ2-3
TGTGCTAGTGGTTCCTCGGGAGGGCTTAGCACAGATACGCAGTATTTT
CASGSSGGLSTDTQYF
>TRBV20-1|many|-|TRBJ1-6
TGCAGTGCTAGTAATCAGGACGGTTCACCCCTCCACTTT
CSASNQDGSPLHF
>TRBV11-3|many|-|TRBJ1-3
TGTGCCAGCAGCTTAGGAGGAGGCGGCCCGGATGGAAACACCATATATTTT
CASSLGGGGPDGNTIYF
>TRBV7-7|many|-|TRBJ2-3
TGTGCTAGCAGCTTACAGCCCGGACACACAGATACGCAGTATTTT
CASSLQPGHTDTQYF
>TRBV28|-|TRBD1|TRBJ2-1
TGTGCCAGCAGTTTCAAGGGGGCGATAAGGGAGCAGTTCTTC
CASSFKGAIREQFF
>TRBV28|many|-|TRBJ2-7
TGTGCCAGCAGTAGACAGTTACCCTACGAGCAGTACTTC
CASSRQLPYEQYF
>TRBV12-3/TRBV12-4|many|-|TRBJ1-5
TGTGCCAGCAGATTATGGACAGCGGCCGTTTATAGCAATCAGCCCCAGCATTTT
CASRLWTAAVYSNQPQHF
>TRBV29-1|-|-|TRBJ1-2
TGCAGCGTTGAACCGGGGGTAGGCTCGTCCTATGGCTACACCTTC
CSVEPGVGSSYGYTF
>TRBV7-6|-|-|TRBJ1-1
TGTGCCAGCAGCTTAGCGGGGGCCGAAGCTTTCTTT
CASSLAGAEAFF
>TRBV7-2|many|-|TRBJ2-5
TGTGCCAGCAGCTTAGGCCCCGGGGAGACCCAGTACTTC
CASSLGPGETQYF
>TRBV28|-|-|TRBJ2-5
TGTGCCAGCAGTCAACATGGGTGGAGAGAGACCCAGTACTTC
CASSQHGWRETQYF
>TRBV28|once|-|TRBJ2-5
TGTGCCAACAGTTCGGCAGGGAGTTTGAAGACCCAGTACTTC
CANSSAGSLKTQYF
>TRBV10-3|many|-|TRBJ1-2
TGTGCCATCAGTGAGGCGGGGGATCTTTTCACCTTC
CAISEAGDLFTF
>TRBV7-2|many|-|TRBJ2-7
TGTGCCAGCAGCCCCCCCTGGCGGCCCTACGAGCAGTACTTC
CASSPPWRPYEQYF
>TRBV20-1|few|-|TRBJ2-5
TGCAGTGCTCACCCGGCAGGACAGACCCAGTACTTC
CSAHPAGQTQYF
>TRBV29-1|many|-|TRBJ2-6
TGCAGCGTTGGCGGTGTTTCTGGGGCCAACGTCCTGACTTTC
CSVGGVSGANVLTF
>TRBV7-2|many|-|TRBJ1-4
TGTGCCAGCAGCTTAGGATTCCTGCTGGGGGCTGGCGGTGAAAAACTGTTTTTT
CASSLGFLLGAGGEKLFF
>TRBV2|many|-|TRBJ2-1
TGTGCCAGCAGAACACTGGGGGAGCTGGAGTTCTTC
CASRTLGELEFF
>TRBV6-5|-|TRBD2|TRBJ2-7
TGTGCCAGCAGTTACTCTACTAGCGGCCTCGGGCAGTACTTC
CASSYSTSGLGQYF
>TRBV7-2|many|TRBD1|TRBJ1-2
TGTGCCAGCAGCCGACAGGGGGGAAACTATGGCTACACCTTC
CASSRQGGNYGYTF
>TRBV7-2|many|-|TRBJ1-5
TGTGCCAGCAGCTTAGAACGGGGTGGTCAGCCCCAGCATTTT
CASSLERGGQPQHF
>TRBV28|few|TRBD1|TRBJ2-7
TGTGCCGTGGGAGAGACAGGGTGGTCCTACGAGCAGTACTTC
CAVGETGWSYEQYF
>TRBV5-5|few|TRBD1|TRBJ2-2
TGTGCCAGCAGCTTATCCGGGACAGGGGACACCGGGGAGCTGTTTTTT
CASSLSGTGDTGELFF
>TRBV6-5|many|-|TRBJ1-2
TGTGCCAGCAGTTACGGTAGAAAATTCGGGATCTATGGCTACACCTTC
CASSYGRKFGIYGYTF
>TRBV5-4|many|-|TRBJ2-3
TGTGCCAGCAGTTCGGAGTTGGGGGCAGATACGCAGTATTTT
CASSSELGADTQYF